This T cell receptor beta chain came from a study of cytomegalovirus exposure and HLA in healthy donors (dated by TCRdb to about 2017). In terms of the full investigation: In an earlier analysis of some 550 of the donors, approximately 260 Gb of sequence data and some 120 million unique TCR beta sequences from about 179 million T cells were reported. All discovery cohort repertoires had been generated using a single sequencing platform. Several DR-DQ haplotypes were treated as single units for association and clustering because of strong linkage in the cohort. Among the roughly 400 genotyped donors, around 79% belonged to the genetic ancestry cluster associated with self-reported Caucasian donors. The study aimed to test whether signatures of past pathogen exposure could be identified by cataloging public T cell receptors. Among about 410 genotyped donors of the cohort, an average of about 220,000 unique TCR beta nucleotide sequences was sequenced per donor, of which about 18% were non-productive. The study profiled the T cell repertoires of some 610 subjects by immunosequencing and related them to cytomegalovirus serostatus. Donor age, sex, ethnicity and CMV serostatus were collected together with the repertoire data. In a later analysis, previously published TCR beta repertoires from some 640 donors were re-analyzed and high-resolution HLA genotyping was added so that TCR occurrence patterns could be studied. HLA typing included class I and class II loci at four-digit resolution. A separate validation cohort of approximately 120 different subjects was used in addition to the approximately 700-subject first cohort. In the later analysis, no new phenotypic data were used to find candidate immune exposures; instead, reliance was placed on TCR beta sequences and their occurrence across donors. The number of donors typed differed by locus, with roughly 629-640 for A, B, C, DRB1 and DQB1, roughly 520 for DQA1, about 610 for DPA1, and some 470 for DPB1. An early release that covered fewer than 750 HLA-typed donors contained approximately 300 gigabases of sequencing data and some 87 million unique TCR sequences. To decide whether each TCR beta V gene segment behaved as functional or pseudogenic, an earlier analysis of nearly 600 of the donors relied on high-throughput TCR beta sequencing. A later genetic analysis used genome-wide SNP genotypes for 398 of the 666 donors, treating that subset as a discovery cohort. The study combined high-throughput TCR immunosequencing, statistical association of individual TCRs with disease status, and machine learning to predict cytomegalovirus infection status. On the study overall, not on this receptor specifically: For the cohort, immune exposure information was limited to CMV serostatus. A later analysis found that most CMV-associated TCR beta chains appeared HLA-restricted, with HLA associations seemingly driven largely by CMV exposure. Several of the top co-occurrence clusters appeared to be linked to parvovirus B19, influenza, CMV and Epstein-Barr virus, according to a later analysis. In the study, some 160 TCR beta chains were listed as associated with cytomegalovirus. According to a later genetic analysis, donors in an Asian-associated ancestry cluster had fewer N-insertions in productive TCRs than the roughly 660-donor mean. A cluster of highly shared sequence variants was judged likely to represent a technical artifact of the sequencing pipeline. In a later analysis, the rate of TCR association differed among HLA loci, with DRB1 alleles having the most associated TCRs and HLA-C alleles having the fewest. An association between a missense DCLRE1C variant and V-gene and J-gene trimming of TCR beta chains was found in a later genetic analysis and replicated in an independent cohort. Because HLA typing was unavailable for some donors at each locus, only the typed subset was used in association tests. Specific HLA alleles were associated with around 18,000 TCR beta sequences at a false discovery rate of 0.05 in a later analysis. The classifier was reported to diagnose cytomegalovirus status with high specificity and sensitivity in both the original cohort and the validation cohort. According to the authors, the approach could potentially be generalized to other disease states and immunological phenotypes. In this cohort, only TCR beta chains were sequenced, and detectable features were limited by the absence of alpha or paired-chain data. Because counts were too low, roughly 16 rarely observed V segments, including chromosome 9 orphons, were excluded from the earlier analysis of around 640 of the donors. Assigning TCR associations to individual alleles was difficult when HLA alleles, especially DR and DQ, strongly co-occurred. A further reported finding was that TCR beta sequences accurately predicted the HLA-A and HLA-B alleles for most subjects in the first cohort. In a later analysis, HLA-associated TCR beta chains were found to be more clonally expanded and to have lower generation probabilities than equally common non-associated chains. Because the 87-base-pair reads could not distinguish some IMGT-functional V segments, including TRBV6-2 and TRBV6-3, those segments were excluded. In an earlier analysis of some 640 of the donors, most TCR beta V segments were observed in productive rearrangements about 87% or about 30% of the time, broadly matching IMGT annotations. A few of the identified cytomegalovirus-associated TCR beta chains were confirmed in vitro to be specific for cytomegalovirus antigens. The presence/absence analyses assumed that sequencing depth was roughly uniform across donors, and that assumption may not be true. Correlated functional status among segregating V segments might be attributable to linkage disequilibrium, but an unknown experimental factor could not be ruled out. Across donors, most TCR sequences were observed very rarely, whereas some public TCRs were present in many individuals.

Details on this clone: This clone's antigen is unknown. Per-base quality was not reported, and no clone a single base away is much larger than it.

Including the terminal cysteine and phenylalanine, the CDR3 comprises 16 residues. Left in the record is the CDR3 DNA by itself, 48 bases read in frame from the first base. Trimming costs V 1 base and J 7 bases, and their ends lie 17 bases apart. CDR1 SGHNT and CDR2 YENEEA are derived from the germline V gene. The cohort was made up of under 800 healthy bone marrow donors. Cohort members were all nominally healthy when sampled, although unrecorded immune exposures were likely present. The donor was CMV seropositive and belonged to the group of 250 to 300 seropositive cohort members. Every donor gave a peripheral blood sample, and the peripheral blood mononuclear cells from that sample were used for TCR beta sequencing. The Qiagen DNeasy Blood Extraction Kit was used to extract genomic DNA from the blood cell samples. The library was produced with the immunoSEQ multiplex PCR assay. For the multiplex PCR, a mixture combining 60 forward primers for TCR Vbeta segments and 13 reverse primers for TCR Jbeta segments was used. A multiplex PCR assay on genomic DNA amplified the CDR3 region of rearranged TCR beta genes. The amplified TCR beta libraries were sequenced on the Illumina HiSeq System as 87-base-pair reads. The study's processing was this. In a later analysis, 80 million or so unique TCR beta chains were counted across the 650 to 750 repertoires, and approximately 9.9 million of these chains were shared by at least two donors. Raw reads were error-corrected and collapsed into unique sequences by a nearest-neighbor algorithm in which closely related sequences were merged to remove PCR and sequencing errors. To assign V, D and J gene segments, CDR3 sequences were aligned to IMGT reference sequences. For a sequence to be retained, at least a six-nucleotide match to both a V gene segment and a J gene segment was required. Rearrangements were called productive when the CDR3 lacked stop codons and stayed in frame with V and J; all others were non-productive. CDR3 was defined according to IMGT convention as the region running from the second conserved V-encoded cysteine to the conserved J-encoded phenylalanine. Sequences without an unambiguous match to a single V gene segment were excluded from the earlier analysis of 500 to 700 of the donors. An earlier analysis of several hundred of the donors classified V segments as functional when productive rearrangements were above 56.7% and as segregating when the standard deviation between donors was above 5%. A statistical classification framework was built for diagnosing cytomegalovirus status from the catalog of TCR beta chain sequences. In a later analysis, V and J genes were assigned by comparing TCR nucleotide sequences against IMGT/GENE-DB human TR gene sequences. The TCRdist pipeline was used in a later analysis to assign CDR3 sequences and most-parsimonious VDJ recombination scenarios. In a later analysis, each TCR beta chain was defined by its CDR3 amino acid sequence together with its V-gene family, and reads without a unique V-gene family were excluded. To address suspected cross-contamination and a sequencing artifact, a later analysis removed approximately 600 highly shared, low-generation-probability nucleotide sequences. In a later analysis, a clonal expansion index for each public chain was calculated from normalized within-repertoire ranks of inferred template counts. Generation probabilities in a later analysis came from a VDJ recombination model fitted to out-of-frame rearrangements, and those results were checked against IGoR. In a later analysis, hypergeometric tests were used to score TCR-TCR, TCR-HLA and TCR-CMV co-occurrence, with a repertoire-size bias correction applied to TCR pairs. To estimate false discovery rates, a later analysis permuted the HLA or CMV assignments 20 times. In a later analysis, co-occurring TCRs were grouped with DBSCAN, and TCRdist sequence similarity was added when clustering was performed within HLA-allele-positive subsets. For co-occurrence clustering, repertoires with fewer than 30,000 or more than 120,000 public chains were excluded, along with five repertoires with anomalous nucleotide sharing. TCRdb's version of the immuneACCESS table is confined to in-frame rearrangements and falls short of the full clone set. An unresolved V gene accounts for under half of the shortfall where checked; the remainder is of unknown origin. V and J calls and clone size follow that table, whereas D and trimming were derived from the DNA. This sample gives about 38,000 clones in total; roughly 90% of them show up just once. Roughly 11% of the sample is held by the ten biggest clonotypes.

Sequences were obtained from PBMCs. This receptor chain uses TRBV11-3 and TRBJ2-1, with TRBD2 perhaps the D gene, on 7 matching bases. The TCR was taken from a middle-aged woman in good health and CMV-seropositive. The CDR3 loop reads CASSLGVGGPNNEQFF. The nucleotide sequence is given as TGTGCCAGCAGCTTAGGGGTGGGGGGGCCGAATAATGAGCAGTTCTTC. Reference TRBV11-3 and TRBJ2-1 genes cover what lies past the CDR3, so the full variable domain is EAGVVQSPRYKIIEKKQPVAFWCNPISGHNTLYWYLQNLGQGPELLIRYENEEAVDDSQLPKDRFSAERLKGVDSTLKIQPAELGDSAVYLCASSLGVGGPNNEQFFGPGTRLTVL.